This is a list of T cell receptor beta chains from one sample in a study of response to subunit inactivated influenza vaccine. TCRdb re-analysed the RT-PCR reads in MiXCR, keeping a single row per CDR3 protein. The repertoire includes hundreds of thousands of distinct CDR3 sequences, about 17% of them detected once, and roughly 3.1% sits in the top ten. Sequenced material: CD4+ T cells sorted from PBMCs, taken around 2 years after vaccination. Receptors originate from a man between 50 and 70 years old who received an inactivated influenza vaccine. Both conserved end residues are part of each CDR3. The D gene is left open where the match is weak. Clone size, where shown, is once, few, many, or a class for clones that have expanded.

j_call clone_size d_call cdr3_length v_call cdr3_aa cdr3_nt
TRBJ2-2 . . 15 TRBV24-1 CATSDFPGRGGELFF TGTGCCACCAGTGATTTCCCTGGGAGAGGCGGGGAGCTGTTTTTT
TRBJ1-4 many TRBD1 15 TRBV15 CATSARQGKNEKLFF TGTGCCACCAGCGCCCGACAGGGGAAGAATGAAAAACTGTTTTTT
TRBJ1-1 . TRBD1 16 TRBV20-1 CSASPNRGLGSTEAFF TGCAGTGCTAGCCCGAACAGGGGGCTAGGAAGCACTGAAGCTTTCTTT
TRBJ1-2 . TRBD1 12 TRBV2 CASHGTGDGYTF TGTGCCAGCCATGGGACAGGCGATGGCTACACCTTC
TRBJ1-2 few . 16 TRBV27 CASSPNFQRFHYGYTF TGTGCCAGCAGTCCGAACTTCCAGAGGTTCCACTATGGCTACACCTTC
TRBJ2-3 few . 13 TRBV20-1 CSARRRGTDTQYF TGCAGTGCCCGGCGGAGGGGCACAGATACGCAGTATTTT
TRBJ2-5 . . 17 TRBV7-8 CASSLDALDAIQETQYF TGTGCCAGCAGCTTAGATGCTCTAGACGCTATTCAAGAGACCCAGTACTTC
TRBJ2-1 many TRBD1 16 TRBV3-1 CASSPGGHLDYNEQFF TGTGCCAGCAGCCCAGGGGGACACCTTGATTACAATGAGCAGTTCTTC
TRBJ1-1 few . 17 TRBV7-2 CASSSLGQKVRNTEAFF TGTGCCAGCAGTTCCCTTGGTCAGAAGGTGAGGAACACTGAAGCTTTCTTT
TRBJ2-3 . . 13 TRBV5-1 CASRPPGADTQYF TGCGCCAGCCGCCCCCCGGGCGCAGATACGCAGTATTTT
TRBJ1-1 few . 14 TRBV7-2 CASSLGAGVTEAFF TGTGCCAGCAGCTTAGGGGCAGGGGTGACTGAAGCTTTCTTT
TRBJ2-7 . . 13 TRBV6-2/TRBV6-3 CASSYPGIYEQYF TGTGCCAGCAGTTACCCGGGGATCTACGAGCAGTACTTC
TRBJ2-1 few . 16 TRBV9 CASSGDRRGAYNEQFF TGTGCCAGCAGCGGGGACCGCCGGGGAGCCTACAATGAGCAGTTCTTC
TRBJ2-7 few . 14 TRBV29-1 CSVGAGRGPYEQYF TGCAGCGTTGGTGCTGGGCGGGGCCCCTACGAGCAGTACTTC
TRBJ2-5 . . 13 TRBV30 CAWNPGPGETQYF TGTGCCTGGAATCCGGGGCCGGGAGAGACCCAGTACTTC
TRBJ1-2 many . 13 TRBV7-2 CASSLGTGSGYTF TGTGCCAGCAGCTTAGGCACAGGGAGTGGCTACACCTTC
TRBJ2-4 . . 13 TRBV20-1 CSARAEQENIQYF TGCAGTGCTAGGGCGGAACAGGAGAACATTCAGTACTTC
TRBJ1-6 few TRBD1 13 TRBV7-2 CASSTGVRSPLHF TGTGCCAGCAGCACAGGGGTCCGATCACCCCTCCACTTT
TRBJ2-1 . . 15 TRBV5-6 CASSLGRGPYNEQFF TGTGCCAGCAGCTTGGGGCGGGGGCCTTACAATGAGCAGTTCTTC
TRBJ2-7 few . 13 TRBV3-1 CASRGPRGGEQYF TGTGCCAGCAGAGGCCCCCGGGGTGGCGAGCAGTACTTC
TRBJ2-2 . . 17 TRBV7-2 CASSNRALKKIQGELFF TGTGCCAGCAGTAACCGGGCCCTGAAAAAAATTCAGGGGGAGCTGTTTTTT
TRBJ1-5 . . 16 TRBV4-1 CASSQQQGGVGQPQHF TGCGCCAGCAGCCAGCAACAGGGAGGGGTTGGTCAGCCCCAGCATTTT
TRBJ2-2 . TRBD1 15 TRBV12-3/TRBV12-4 CASSRGQINTGELFF TGTGCCAGCAGTCGGGGACAGATTAACACCGGGGAGCTGTTTTTT
TRBJ1-2 . . 12 TRBV24-1 CATSETGGGYTF TGTGCCACCAGTGAAACAGGCGGTGGCTACACCTTC
TRBJ2-7 few . 13 TRBV28 CASSLPRNYEQYF TGTGCCAGCAGTTTACCCAGAAACTACGAGCAGTACTTC
TRBJ2-4 . . 16 TRBV11-2 CASSFLDLGRKNIQYF TGTGCCAGCAGCTTTCTCGATTTGGGACGGAAAAACATTCAGTACTTC
TRBJ2-6 many . 14 TRBV27 CASSLLSGANVLTF TGTGCCAGCAGTCTCCTCTCTGGGGCCAACGTCCTGACTTTC
TRBJ2-5 . TRBD2 16 TRBV5-1 CASSLFGRGRQETQYF TGCGCCAGCAGCTTGTTCGGGCGGGGGAGACAAGAGACCCAGTACTTC
TRBJ2-2 . . 12 TRBV29-1 CSVTQGPGELFF TGCAGCGTCACTCAGGGGCCCGGGGAGCTGTTTTTT
TRBJ1-1 few TRBD1 16 TRBV5-5 CASSLAPGGRDTEAFF TGTGCCAGCAGCTTGGCACCAGGGGGGAGGGACACTGAAGCTTTCTTT
TRBJ1-1 . TRBD1 15 TRBV3-1 CASMSPGQGRTEAFF TGTGCCAGCATGAGCCCCGGACAGGGGAGGACTGAAGCTTTCTTT
TRBJ1-5 . TRBD1 14 TRBV12-3/TRBV12-4 CASSLTGTKQPQHF TGTGCCAGCAGTTTGACAGGGACGAAGCAGCCCCAGCATTTT
TRBJ2-7 . TRBD1 14 TRBV5-1 CASSFSGGKDEQYF TGCGCCAGCAGCTTTTCAGGGGGTAAGGACGAGCAGTACTTC
TRBJ2-1 . TRBD2 16 TRBV4-3 CASSQVVLAGSNEQFF TGCGCCAGCAGCCAAGTGGTACTAGCGGGCTCCAATGAGCAGTTCTTC
TRBJ2-7 . . 13 TRBV20-1 CSASARQPNEQYF TGCAGTGCTAGCGCACGACAGCCAAACGAGCAGTACTTC
TRBJ2-1 . . 14 TRBV12-3/TRBV12-4 CASSKDRAGGEQFF TGTGCCAGCAGCAAGGACAGGGCGGGAGGTGAGCAGTTCTTC
TRBJ2-1 . TRBD2 16 TRBV7-6 CASMLLAGNQYNEQFF TGTGCCAGCATGCTACTAGCGGGAAACCAATACAATGAGCAGTTCTTC
TRBJ2-5 . . 15 TRBV5-1 CASSRLSPRGETQYF TGCGCCAGCAGCCGACTGAGTCCAAGAGGGGAGACCCAGTACTTC
TRBJ2-7 . TRBD1 15 TRBV7-2 CASRRTQGESYEQYF TGTGCCAGCAGACGAACACAGGGGGAGTCCTACGAGCAGTACTTC
TRBJ2-2 few TRBD1 15 TRBV5-1 CASSLGDRVPGELFF TGCGCCAGCAGCTTGGGGGACAGGGTTCCCGGGGAGCTGTTTTTT
TRBJ1-1 . . 14 TRBV7-9 CASSLIPRNTEAFF TGTGCCAGCAGCTTGATTCCCCGGAACACTGAAGCTTTCTTT
TRBJ2-1 . . 14 TRBV25-1 CASSPERTVDEQFF TGTGCCAGCAGTCCAGAGAGGACGGTCGATGAGCAGTTCTTC
TRBJ2-1 many . 17 TRBV4-1 CASSQAMTRISYNEQFF TGCGCCAGCAGCCAAGCTATGACTAGAATCTCGTACAATGAGCAGTTCTTC
TRBJ2-3 many TRBD2 17 TRBV12-3/TRBV12-4 CASSRTRLAGGTDTQYF TGTGCCAGCAGCCGGACTAGACTAGCGGGAGGAACAGATACGCAGTATTTT
TRBJ1-5 . TRBD1 14 TRBV24-1 CATRGTGRYQPQHF TGTGCCACAAGGGGGACAGGGAGGTATCAGCCCCAGCATTTT
TRBJ2-2 few . 14 TRBV12-3/TRBV12-4 CASSPNSNTGELFF TGTGCCAGCAGTCCCAACAGCAACACCGGGGAGCTGTTTTTT
TRBJ2-1 . . 13 TRBV21-1 CASSPGPHNEQFF TGTGCCAGCAGCCCAGGACCTCACAATGAGCAGTTCTTC
TRBJ2-7 . TRBD1 14 TRBV29-1 CSVAARQGVYEQYF TGCAGCGTTGCTGCCCGGCAGGGGGTGTACGAGCAGTACTTC
TRBJ2-6 . . 15 TRBV6-1 CASRAGRALVNVLTF TGTGCCAGCAGGGCAGGACGGGCCTTAGTCAACGTCCTGACTTTC
TRBJ2-5 few . 13 TRBV12-3/TRBV12-4 CASSLAVLGAQYF TGTGCCAGCAGTTTAGCCGTCCTGGGGGCCCAGTACTTC
TRBJ1-1 few . 13 TRBV29-1 CSVALRMNSEAFF TGCAGCGTTGCTTTAAGGATGAACAGTGAAGCTTTCTTT
TRBJ1-1 . . 12 TRBV2 CASSETNTEAFF TGTGCCAGCAGCGAAACAAACACTGAAGCTTTCTTT
TRBJ2-7 . . 13 TRBV10-3 CAISAGTPYEQYF TGTGCCATCAGTGCTGGCACCCCCTACGAGCAGTACTTC
TRBJ2-1 . . 15 TRBV7-2 CASSLGRVLGNEQFF TGTGCCAGCAGCTTAGGTAGGGTTCTCGGCAATGAGCAGTTCTTC
TRBJ2-3 . TRBD1 14 TRBV20-1 CSASDRVSTDTQYF TGCAGTGCTAGCGACAGGGTTAGCACAGATACGCAGTATTTT
TRBJ2-2 . TRBD2 15 TRBV5-1 CASSYSGGTTGELFF TGCGCCAGCAGCTATAGCGGGGGAACCACCGGGGAGCTGTTTTTT
TRBJ2-1 once TRBD2 15 TRBV10-3 CATQHLAGGDNEQFF TGTGCCACCCAACATCTAGCGGGAGGGGACAATGAGCAGTTCTTC
TRBJ1-2 . . 13 TRBV20-1 CSARDPSINGYTF TGCAGTGCTAGAGATCCGAGCATTAATGGCTACACCTTC
TRBJ2-3 . . 14 TRBV5-1 CASRLQGETDTQYF TGCGCCAGCAGGTTACAGGGCGAGACAGATACGCAGTATTTT